This T cell receptor (beta chain) appears in the sequencing data of a study of cytomegalovirus exposure and HLA in healthy donors. Whole-study findings and limits: The investigators catalogued 164 TCR beta chains as cytomegalovirus-associated. Among immune exposure information, only CMV serostatus was available.

On this clone: The antigen is undetermined.

In germline, CDR1 is LNHDA, CDR2 SQIVND (reference sequence). The CDR3 sequence is 16 residues long. The junction had 10 bases not matched to a gene; V was cut back by 7 bases and J by 2 bases. The PCR was carried out with 60 Vbeta primers and 13 Jbeta primers. Only in-frame clones appear in the TCRdb table, and some are missing; sequencing was by immunoSEQ multiplex PCR. The sample lists 95,000 to 150,000 clones, over 60% seen once, with about 1.5% in the top ten. Healthy individuals who donated bone marrow served as the donors. The specimen sequenced was PBMCs. The J gene is TRBJ1-5, the V gene TRBV19; 8 bases agree with TRBD1. The clonotype was recovered from a young man in good health and CMV-seronegative. CDR3 amino acids: CASTRQGPMGNQPQHF. DNA of the CDR3: TGTGCCAGTACCCGACAGGGGCCAATGGGCAATCAGCCCCAGCATTTT.